This T cell receptor beta chain is drawn from a study of lymphopenia after photon versus proton radiotherapy. General study findings and limits: Oligoclonal CD8+ Temra expansion after nadir drove photon patients' diversity drop. Better survival with proton therapy was suggested as possible, not demonstrated.

The CDR3 is 13 residues long. V was trimmed by 8 bases and J by 1 base, leaving 11 bases between them. CDR1 and CDR2 from the germline V gene are LNHDA and SQIVND (reference sequence). Regarding this clone: As yet, its antigen is unknown.

Assay: immunoSEQ multiplex PCR; the TCRdb copy retains only in-frame clones and omits some. This sample has around 55,000 clones; roughly 84% occur once, and the top ten carry roughly 2%. The specimen comprised peripheral blood, sampled from a patient treated with proton-based radiotherapy. The chain carries TRBV19 and TRBJ1-1; weak D call: TRBD1 (6 bases). The receptor was derived from a man between 60 and 70 years old with pancreatic cancer. DNA for the CDR3: TGTGCCAGTCGACAGGCTCCGAACACTGAAGCTTTCTTT. This gives the protein CASRQAPNTEAFF.